This entry describes one T cell receptor beta chain. This sample is drawn from a study of blood T cell repertoires in COVID-19. Some clones are missing from TCRdb's copy, which holds only in-frame ones; the method was immunoSEQ multiplex PCR. Among about 270,000 clones listed, nearly 90% were seen once. Germline V lookup: CDR1 KGHSH, CDR2 LQKENI. The CDR3 is 15 amino acids. V was pared by 2 bases and J by 0 bases, with 9 bases between. The V and J genes are TRBV18 and TRBJ2-3; D is unresolved. The material sequenced was PBMCs or T cells enriched from blood (not recorded which). The clonotype was recovered from a woman between 55 and 75 years old who had recovered from COVID-19. CDR3 nucleotides: TGTGCCAGCTCACCAGTTACTTCTAGCACAGATACGCAGTATTTT. Its protein product is CASSPVTSSTDTQYF. The variable domain in full, completed from reference TRBV18 and TRBJ2-3, reads NAGVMQNPRHLVRRRGQEARLRCSPMKGHSHVYWYRQLPEEGLKFMVYLQKENIIDESGMPKERFSAEFPKEGPSILRIQQVVRGDSAAYFCASSPVTSSTDTQYFGPGTRLTVL.